Listed below are T cell receptor beta chains from one sample, sequenced in a study of cytomegalovirus exposure and HLA in healthy donors. The method was immunoSEQ multiplex PCR; TCRdb's version includes in-frame clones alone and lacks a portion of them. In the table there are 130,000 or so clones, around 65% of which are singletons. Material for sequencing was PBMCs. The receptors come from a male donor in good health and CMV-seronegative. CDR3s include the opening cysteine and the closing phenylalanine or tryptophan.

v_gene,CDR3aa
TRBV7-2,CASSRGGSNSPLHF
TRBV28,CASRDRGISYEQYF
TRBV10-3,CAIRNGQAGTGELFF
TRBV4-3,CASSQDHRGYEKLFF
TRBV7-2,CASSLYWTVSSYNSPLHF
TRBV7-2,CASKQGGAGTGELFF
TRBV18,CASSLQNRGHTEAFF
TRBV7-2,CASSFTVNTEAFF
TRBV4-1,CASSQRPSGGEYNEQFF
TRBV19,CASRQAGETQYF
TRBV7-8,CASSLTPKGTANQPQHF
TRBV5-8,CASSLWDRGYGYTF
TRBV10-1,CASRAYTDTQYF
TRBV27,CASSLHSYQPQHF
TRBV5-4,CASSWDFRSYNEQFF
TRBV28,CASSSTGGIYEQYF
TRBV7-9,CASSLVVGTDTQYF
TRBV2,CASSGLGQGREQYF
TRBV19,CASSLQGRSNQPQHF
TRBV9,CASSVALGHTVVGELFF
TRBV6-6,CASRVSDEKLFF
TRBV27,CASSPSRTGGARGYPF